The rows below give T cell receptor beta chains drawn from one sample of a study of blood T cell repertoires in COVID-19. This table comes from immunoSEQ multiplex PCR, and its TCRdb copy is limited to in-frame clones, with some not included. This table has 24,000 or so clones, roughly 84% appearing once. The sequencing input was peripheral blood. Receptor source: a human donor in a cohort sampled during active COVID-19. The donor label of this sample is uncertain. CDR3s include the opening cysteine and the closing phenylalanine or tryptophan. Fields, in order: D gene, J gene, clone size, V gene, CDR3 DNA, CDR3 protein. The D gene is left open where the match is weak. Expanded clones are given a class, and other clones once, few, many or no size at all.

>.|TRBJ1-5|.|TRBV12-3/TRBV12-4
TGTGCCAGCAGTTTAACAAATAATCAGCCCCAGCATTTT
CASSLTNNQPQHF
>.|TRBJ2-2|.|TRBV10-3
TGTGCCATCAGTGAGTCTAGGGGGGGCGCCGGGGAGCTGTTTTTT
CAISESRGGAGELFF
>.|TRBJ2-7|.|TRBV9
TGTGCCAGCAGCCCTCAGGGGATCCCCTACGAGCAGTACTTC
CASSPQGIPYEQYF
>TRBD1|TRBJ1-2|.|TRBV5-6
TGTGCCAGCAGCCCCGGACAGGGGGCGCGGAGATATGGCTACACCTTC
CASSPGQGARRYGYTF
>.|TRBJ1-5|.|TRBV3-1/TRBV3-2
TGTGCCAGCAGCCAAGGGCAGAATAGCAATCAGCCCCAGCATTTT
CASSQGQNSNQPQHF
>.|TRBJ1-4|.|TRBV9
TGTGCCAGCAGGGCCACTTCAGGGCGGCGTGATGAAAAACTGTTTTTT
CASRATSGRRDEKLFF
>TRBD1|TRBJ1-2|.|TRBV5-1
TGCGCCAGCAGCTCTACTCCGAGGACAGGGGCTAACTATGGCTACACCTTC
CASSSTPRTGANYGYTF
>.|TRBJ2-7|.|TRBV6-1
TGTGCCAGCAGTGAAACCCGGGAAAGAACCTACGAGCAGTACTTC
CASSETRERTYEQYF
>.|TRBJ1-2|.|TRBV7-9
TGTGCCAGCAGCCCTCGCAAAGCAGGGGATAACTATGGCTACACCTTC
CASSPRKAGDNYGYTF
>TRBD2|TRBJ2-1|.|TRBV19
TGTGCCAGTAGTTCCCCCGGGCGGGGGGCCTTAGACAATGAGCAGTTCTTC
CASSSPGRGALDNEQFF
>.|TRBJ2-2|few|TRBV4-1
TGCGCCAGCAGCCAAGATGGCCGGCGGGCCGGGGAGCTGTTTTTT
CASSQDGRRAGELFF
>.|TRBJ1-2|.|TRBV12-3/TRBV12-4
TGTGCCAGCAGTTCCGGTTACTATGGCTACACCTTC
CASSSGYYGYTF
>TRBD1|TRBJ1-1|.|TRBV2
TGTGCCAGCAGTGATTGGACAGGGGGCGGATATGACACTGAAGCTTTCTTT
CASSDWTGGGYDTEAFF
>.|TRBJ1-5|.|TRBV18
TGTGCCAGCTCACCATGGGCCTCCAATCAGCCCCAGCATTTT
CASSPWASNQPQHF
>.|TRBJ2-2|.|TRBV6-5
TGTGCCAGCAGTTACTCCGCCGGGGAGCTGTTTTTT
CASSYSAGELFF
>TRBD2|TRBJ2-7|.|TRBV6-5
TGTGCCAGCAGTCCTCGGACTAGCGGCTACGAGCAGTACTTC
CASSPRTSGYEQYF
>.|TRBJ1-6|.|TRBV18
TGTGCCAGCTCACCGAGACAGGCCGATAATTCACCCCTCCACTTT
CASSPRQADNSPLHF
>TRBD2|TRBJ2-2|.|TRBV3-1/TRBV3-2
TGTGCCAGCAGCCCGGGGGGGCCCGGGGAGCTGTTTTTT
CASSPGGPGELFF
>TRBD1|TRBJ1-3|.|TRBV5-4
TGTGCCAGCAGCTTGCAGGGGGATCTAAACACCATATATTTT
CASSLQGDLNTIYF
>TRBD1|TRBJ1-6|.|TRBV5-1
TGCGCCAGCAGCCTAGGACAGGGTAATTCACCCCTCCACTTT
CASSLGQGNSPLHF
>TRBD1|TRBJ2-5|once|TRBV7-2
TGTGCCAGCAGCTGGACAGGGAGGGAGACCCAGTACTTC
CASSWTGRETQYF
>TRBD2|TRBJ2-5|.|TRBV7-9
TGTGCCAGCAGCCCCGGACTAGCGCCCGACTTGGGCCAGTACTTC
CASSPGLAPDLGQYF
>TRBD1|TRBJ2-7|.|TRBV29-1
TGCAGCGTTGGAAGGGGGCCGGGGTACGAGCAGTACTTC
CSVGRGPGYEQYF
>TRBD2|TRBJ2-7|.|TRBV4-3
TGCGCCAGCAGCCAAGATAAGGGACTAGGGTACGAGCAGTACTTC
CASSQDKGLGYEQYF
>TRBD2|TRBJ2-1|.|TRBV7-9
TGTGCCAGCAGCTTTTCTAGCGGGGTTTACAATGAGCAGTTCTTC
CASSFSSGVYNEQFF
>TRBD1|TRBJ2-1|.|TRBV5-1
TGCGCCAGCAGCCCGTCTGGACAGGGGAACAATGAGCAGTTCTTC
CASSPSGQGNNEQFF
>TRBD1|TRBJ1-1|.|TRBV5-1
TGCGCCAGCAGTCCGGCAGGGGGCGATACTGAAGCTTTCTTT
CASSPAGGDTEAFF
>TRBD1|TRBJ1-4|.|TRBV28
TGTGCCAGCAGGGGGGGACAGGGGGACTTTGAAAAACTGTTTTTT
CASRGGQGDFEKLFF
>.|TRBJ2-3|.|TRBV6-6
TGTGCCAGCAGTGGACAGACAGATACGCAGTATTTT
CASSGQTDTQYF
>.|TRBJ2-1|.|TRBV19
TGTGCCAGTAGTATAGATATGACAGGAACCTACAATGAGCAGTTCTTC
CASSIDMTGTYNEQFF
>TRBD2|TRBJ2-7|.|TRBV5-4
TGTGCCAGCAGCCCAAGGAGCGGGGGGGCCTACGAGCAGTACTTC
CASSPRSGGAYEQYF
>TRBD1|TRBJ2-7|.|TRBV13
TGTGCCAGCAGCCAACAGGGGTTCTCCTACGAGCAGTACTTC
CASSQQGFSYEQYF